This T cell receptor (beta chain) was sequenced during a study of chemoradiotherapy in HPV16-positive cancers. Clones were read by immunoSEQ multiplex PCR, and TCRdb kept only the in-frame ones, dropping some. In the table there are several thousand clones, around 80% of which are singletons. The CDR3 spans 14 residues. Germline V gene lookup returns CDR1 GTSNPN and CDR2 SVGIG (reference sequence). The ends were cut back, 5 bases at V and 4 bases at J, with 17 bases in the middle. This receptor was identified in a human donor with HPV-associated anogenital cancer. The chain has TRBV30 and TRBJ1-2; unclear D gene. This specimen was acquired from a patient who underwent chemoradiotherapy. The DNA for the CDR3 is TGTGCCTGGTCCAGAGGTCCGAACACCTATGGCTACACCTTC. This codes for CAWSRGPNTYGYTF.